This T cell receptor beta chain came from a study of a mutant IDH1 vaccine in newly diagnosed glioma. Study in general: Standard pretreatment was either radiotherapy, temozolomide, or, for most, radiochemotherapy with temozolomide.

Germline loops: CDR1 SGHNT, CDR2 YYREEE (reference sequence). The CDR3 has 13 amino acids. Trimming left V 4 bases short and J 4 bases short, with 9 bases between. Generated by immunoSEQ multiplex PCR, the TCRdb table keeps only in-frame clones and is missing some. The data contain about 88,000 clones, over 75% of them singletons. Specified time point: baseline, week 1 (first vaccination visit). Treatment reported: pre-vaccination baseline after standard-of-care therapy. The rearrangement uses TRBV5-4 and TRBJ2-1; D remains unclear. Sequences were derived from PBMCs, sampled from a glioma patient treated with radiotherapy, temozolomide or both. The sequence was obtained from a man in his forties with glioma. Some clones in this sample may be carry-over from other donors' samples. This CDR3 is CASSKDTYNEQFF. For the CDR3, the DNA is TGTGCCAGCAGCAAGGATACTTACAATGAGCAGTTCTTC.